This T cell receptor beta chain was sequenced for a study of metastatic and nonmetastatic thyroid tumors. Many counts were recorded for this clone. Through MiXCR, TCRdb re-clonotyped the PCR reads. Here the sample spans 15,000 to 20,000 clones, around 33% being singletons. Ahead of thyroid surgery, no patient had received treatment of any kind. Germline values: CDR1 KGHDR, CDR2 SFDVKD. Deletions cut 5 bases from V and 7 bases from J, with 7 bases between. The CDR3 is made up of 12 amino acids. The chain employs TRBV24-1 and TRBJ2-2; possibly TRBD2 for D (5 bases). Sequencing input: tumor tissue. This clonotype was sampled from a male donor with papillary thyroid cancer or a benign thyroid nodule (not recorded which). Some clones in this sample may be carry-over from other donors' samples. The CDR3: CATSGRDGELFF. The CDR3 DNA is TGTGCCACCAGTGGACGGGACGGGGAGCTGTTTTTT.